This T cell receptor beta chain derives from a study of cytomegalovirus exposure and HLA in healthy donors. About the study: The roughly 700 first-cohort repertoires shared a platform with the approximately 120 validation repertoires, as reported in a later analysis. Notes on the study in general: Reportedly, cytomegalovirus status was diagnosed with high sensitivity and specificity. Across donors, most TCRs were seen rarely, yet some public ones were widespread.

Comments on this clone: The antigen is not known.

The protocol was immunoSEQ multiplex PCR, while the TCRdb copy is restricted to in-frame clones and leaves out a portion. The data contain 260,000 or so clones, about 83% of them singletons. The CDR3 runs 16 residues. J was trimmed by 1 base and V by 1 base; bases with no gene match: 7. Germline-derived CDR1 and CDR2 are SGHRS and YFSETQ. The TCR originated in a man younger than 35 in good health and CMV-seronegative. Sequencing was performed on PBMCs. The chain has TRBV5-1 and TRBJ2-5; 7 bases fit TRBD1. DNA of the CDR3: TGCGCCAGCAGCTTGCGTAGAACAGGGGCCCAAGAGACCCAGTACTTC. The encoded protein is CASSLRRTGAQETQYF.